A selection of T cell receptor beta chains follows, all from one sample in a study of blood T cell repertoires in COVID-19. The data were produced by immunoSEQ multiplex PCR, yet TCRdb's version contains in-frame clones alone and is incomplete. The sample has about 220,000 clones; over 75% are singletons. Sample: peripheral blood. The receptors were gathered from a woman in her 70s with COVID-19, enrolled during active disease. Each CDR3 is given with its conserved first and last residue. Fields, in order: V gene, D gene, J gene, CDR3 protein. A D gene is named only where the DNA matches it firmly.

TRBV29-1,-,TRBJ1-2,CSVAGQGTHGYTF
TRBV7-3,-,TRBJ2-1,CASSLQQPDYNEQFF
TRBV19,-,TRBJ1-2,CASSIPRGEGYTF
TRBV7-3,-,TRBJ1-2,CASSATQGIGYTF
TRBV7-3,TRBD2,TRBJ2-3,CASSPLAGGTDTQYF
TRBV7-9,TRBD1,TRBJ1-5,CASSPGTGIEGPQHF
TRBV19,-,TRBJ2-2,CASRQVANTGELFF
TRBV6-4,-,TRBJ2-2,CASSDSIVTGELFF
TRBV2,-,TRBJ1-1,CASTVTNTEAFF
TRBV16,-,TRBJ1-5,CASSHGENQPQHF
TRBV7-3,-,TRBJ1-2,CASSLKDSLGLGYTF
TRBV19,TRBD1,TRBJ1-6,CASSVDRAMNNSPLHF
TRBV30,-,TRBJ2-7,CAWSGGVEQYF
TRBV18,TRBD1,TRBJ1-2,CASSPRGQGDGYTF
TRBV7-2,TRBD2,TRBJ2-7,CASSVSGGSYEQYF
TRBV12-3/TRBV12-4,-,TRBJ2-7,CASSNGNLYEQYF
TRBV18,TRBD2,TRBJ2-1,CASSPSGGGRAEQFF
TRBV7-2,-,TRBJ1-2,CASSLSYSQGNYGYTF
TRBV15,-,TRBJ2-1,CATSKRSTGLNEQFF
TRBV9,TRBD2,TRBJ2-1,CASSVGTSGYRSYNEQFF
TRBV6-5,-,TRBJ2-1,CASSLYNEQFF
TRBV6-6,TRBD1,TRBJ2-4,CASSLRQGADFFLPAKNIQYF
TRBV12-5,TRBD1,TRBJ2-7,CASGLGDRVSYEQYF
TRBV12-1,-,TRBJ2-1,CASSFRGEAVPYNEQFF
TRBV27,-,TRBJ1-3,CASSSTGEQRTGIFF
TRBV14,-,TRBJ2-3,CASSQDVQGQQYF
TRBV15,TRBD2,TRBJ2-7,CATSPPRASGRYEQYF
TRBV6-2/TRBV6-3,-,TRBJ2-6,CASSLSGANVLTF
TRBV4-3,TRBD2,TRBJ2-7,CASSQEQASGYEQYF
TRBV29-1,-,TRBJ2-6,CSVEGTSGANVLTF
TRBV19,-,TRBJ1-2,CASSVTGDYWVTF
TRBV7-9,TRBD1,TRBJ1-2,CASSDRGGYGYTF
TRBV9,-,TRBJ2-1,CASSGLGDVYNEQFF
TRBV11-2,-,TRBJ1-1,CASSLLSTEAFF
TRBV6-5,-,TRBJ1-2,CASSYSKQNYGYTF
TRBV5-5,TRBD1,TRBJ1-1,CASSWDRHTEAFF
TRBV19,TRBD1,TRBJ1-3,CASSTDRGNTIYF
TRBV14,-,TRBJ2-7,CASSQDMGQLGDEQYF
TRBV5-1,-,TRBJ1-1,CASTKDNEAFF
TRBV29-1,TRBD1,TRBJ1-2,CSALQGGSRGYTF
TRBV24-1,TRBD1,TRBJ1-1,CATSKGQGTEAFF
TRBV7-9,-,TRBJ2-1,CASSFSGMNEQFF
TRBV28,-,TRBJ1-5,CATDRPSTVYSNQPQHF
TRBV11-3,-,TRBJ1-2,CASSPSPDSYGYTF
TRBV6-6,TRBD1,TRBJ1-3,CASRGGQGNTIYF
TRBV11-2,TRBD2,TRBJ2-5,CASSLDPPSGAMGETQYF
TRBV29-1,-,TRBJ2-2,CSVDLAGTGELFF
TRBV7-8,TRBD2,TRBJ2-1,CASSLGAGVFQFF
TRBV6-6,TRBD1,TRBJ1-1,CASSWGTALNTEAFF